This is a list of T cell receptor beta chains from one sample in a study of vaccination and CD4 T cells after COVID-19. The antigens of these receptors remain unknown. TCRdb reprocessed the PCR reads via MiXCR and lists one record per CDR3 protein. Of 10,000 or so distinct CDR3 sequences listed, about three fifths are singletons. The sequenced sample consisted of CD4+ T cells from blood, cultured in vitro. The origin of the receptors is a human donor who had recovered from COVID-19. The CDR3 runs from the conserved cysteine through the conserved F or W. The D gene is left open where the match is weak. The size of a clone is reported for some rows only, either as once, few or many, or as a class for expanded clones.

>once|TRBV18|TRBD1|TRBJ1-1
CASSPGQGVAFF
TGTGCCAGCTCACCGGGACAGGGGGTGGCTTTCTTT
>-|TRBV6-2/TRBV6-3|-|TRBJ2-7
CASTSGPPYEQYF
TGTGCCAGCACGTCCGGGCCCCCCTACGAGCAGTACTTC
>-|TRBV6-5|-|TRBJ2-3
CASSLAPAQGTQYF
TGTGCCAGCAGTTTGGCGCCGGCGCAGGGTACGCAGTATTTT
>-|TRBV4-3|TRBD1|TRBJ2-7
CASSGQVGHSYEQYF
TGCGCCAGCAGCGGACAGGTGGGTCACTCCTACGAGCAGTACTTC
>-|TRBV19|TRBD1|TRBJ1-5
CASSIARTGYLSNQPQHF
TGTGCCAGTAGTATAGCAAGGACAGGGTATTTGAGCAATCAGCCCCAGCATTTT
>-|TRBV7-2|TRBD1|TRBJ1-1
CASKIRGLGWTEAFF
TGTGCCAGCAAAATAAGGGGGCTAGGATGGACTGAAGCTTTCTTT
>-|TRBV20-1|-|TRBJ1-6
CSAGRRDTSPLHF
TGCAGTGCGGGGAGAAGGGATACTTCACCCCTCCACTTT
>-|TRBV5-4|-|TRBJ2-1
CASSLGGPTYNEQFF
TGTGCCAGCAGCTTGGGCGGGCCGACCTACAATGAGCAGTTCTTC
>-|TRBV27|-|TRBJ1-2
CASSLANYGYTF
TGTGCCAGCAGTTTAGCTAACTATGGCTACACCTTC
>few|TRBV30|TRBD1|TRBJ2-6
CAWAFQGAGANVLTF
TGTGCCTGGGCTTTCCAGGGGGCTGGGGCCAACGTCCTGACTTTC
>few|TRBV12-3/TRBV12-4|-|TRBJ1-2
CASSFEGSYGYTF
TGTGCCAGCAGTTTCGAGGGGTCCTATGGCTACACCTTC
>-|TRBV6-5|-|TRBJ2-5
CASSYSWGKETQYF
TGTGCCAGCAGTTACTCGTGGGGGAAAGAGACCCAGTACTTC
>-|TRBV7-2|-|TRBJ2-7
CASSTTNAYEQYF
TGTGCCAGCAGCACTACGAACGCCTACGAGCAGTACTTC
>-|TRBV15|TRBD1|TRBJ1-1
CATSSGQGGETEAFF
TGTGCCACCAGCAGTGGACAGGGGGGTGAAACTGAAGCTTTCTTT
>-|TRBV28|-|TRBJ1-2
CASSPPYYGYTF
TGTGCCAGCAGTCCCCCCTACTATGGCTACACCTTC
>few|TRBV7-8|-|TRBJ1-1
CASRLMRVGDYAGYTEAFF
TGTGCCAGCAGGTTGATGAGGGTCGGGGACTACGCGGGTTACACTGAAGCTTTCTTT
>few|TRBV18|-|TRBJ1-2
CASSLGTDYGYTF
TGTGCCAGCTCACTCGGGACGGACTATGGCTACACCTTC
>-|TRBV10-3|-|TRBJ2-1
CAIMGEGGSSYNEQFF
TGTGCCATCATGGGAGAGGGCGGTAGCTCCTACAATGAGCAGTTCTTC
>-|TRBV7-2|-|TRBJ2-2
CASSPPKTLAGELFF
TGTGCCAGCAGCCCGCCAAAAACACTAGCCGGGGAGCTGTTTTTT
>-|TRBV19|-|TRBJ2-3
CASRHRGGAVGDTQYF
TGTGCCAGCAGACACCGTGGGGGCGCGGTGGGAGATACGCAGTATTTT
>-|TRBV6-1|-|TRBJ1-2
CASRGGLRNYGYTF
TGTGCCAGCCGCGGGGGGCTCCGTAACTATGGCTACACCTTC
>few|TRBV6-5|TRBD2|TRBJ2-3
CASSYWGEGRTSTDTQYF
TGTGCCAGCAGTTACTGGGGGGAGGGGCGGACCAGCACAGATACGCAGTATTTT
>-|TRBV11-2|-|TRBJ1-3
CASSLDSFGTAGNTIYF
TGTGCCAGCAGCTTAGACTCCTTCGGGACCGCTGGAAACACCATATATTTT
>-|TRBV2|-|TRBJ1-4
CASSGDGELFF
TGTGCCAGCAGTGGGGACGGGGAACTGTTTTTT
>-|TRBV4-2|TRBD1|TRBJ2-1
CASSQGQGSYNEQFF
TGTGCCAGCAGCCAAGGACAGGGCTCCTACAATGAGCAGTTCTTC
>-|TRBV19|-|TRBJ1-5
CASSISQSNQPQHF
TGTGCCAGTAGTATATCCCAGTCCAATCAGCCCCAGCATTTT
>-|TRBV7-2|TRBD1|TRBJ1-1
CASTGGEGGTEAFF
TGTGCCAGCACAGGGGGGGAGGGCGGCACTGAAGCTTTCTTT
>-|TRBV6-1|TRBD1|TRBJ2-4
CASSAMTGSVKNIQYF
TGTGCCAGCAGTGCAATGACAGGGTCTGTCAAAAACATTCAGTACTTC
>once|TRBV5-1|-|TRBJ2-7
CASSLGDTTSYEQYF
TGCGCCAGCAGCTTGGGGGACACCACCTCCTACGAGCAGTACTTC
>-|TRBV11-3|-|TRBJ1-4
CASRDPGPNGKLFF
TGTGCCAGCAGAGACCCGGGTCCCAACGGAAAACTGTTTTTT
>-|TRBV12-3/TRBV12-4|-|TRBJ1-6
CASSPRPRGYNSPLHF
TGTGCCAGCAGTCCACGGCCAAGGGGTTATAATTCACCCCTCCACTTT
>-|TRBV6-1|-|TRBJ1-5
CASRRDRSNQPQHF
TGTGCCAGCAGGAGAGACAGGAGCAATCAGCCCCAGCATTTT
>few|TRBV20-1|-|TRBJ2-3
CSASSRRAGADTQYF
TGCAGTGCTTCTTCTCGGAGGGCCGGGGCAGATACGCAGTATTTT
>-|TRBV19|TRBD1|TRBJ1-5
CASTFLQGMGPQHF
TGTGCCAGTACTTTTTTACAGGGGATGGGGCCCCAGCATTTT
>-|TRBV7-2|-|TRBJ2-5
CASSLFQGGETQYF
TGTGCCAGCAGCTTATTCCAGGGTGGAGAGACCCAGTACTTC
>few|TRBV6-5|-|TRBJ1-6
CASSYRSRGSPLHF
TGTGCCAGCAGTTACAGAAGCAGGGGTTCACCCCTCCACTTT
>once|TRBV19|TRBD1|TRBJ1-1
CASSIPRGSGWTEAFF
TGTGCCAGTAGTATCCCCAGGGGGAGTGGGTGGACTGAAGCTTTCTTT
>-|TRBV20-1|TRBD2|TRBJ2-7
CSARNAGGSYEQYF
TGCAGTGCCCGGAACGCGGGAGGGTCCTACGAGCAGTACTTC
>-|TRBV7-2|TRBD1|TRBJ2-7
CASGKNRGYEQYF
TGTGCCAGCGGGAAGAACAGGGGCTACGAGCAGTACTTC
>few|TRBV6-1|-|TRBJ2-3
CASSHLAGDTQYF
TGTGCCAGCAGTCACCTAGCTGGAGATACGCAGTATTTT
>-|TRBV6-2/TRBV6-3|TRBD1|TRBJ1-5
CASSGGTGRGQPQHF
TGTGCCAGCAGTGGGGGGACAGGGAGGGGGCAGCCCCAGCATTTT
>-|TRBV20-1|TRBD1|TRBJ2-3
CSARQTGSVLTDTQYF
TGCAGTGCTAGACAGACAGGGTCGGTTCTCACAGATACGCAGTATTTT
>-|TRBV6-5|-|TRBJ2-2
CASSYSTVESGELFF
TGTGCCAGCAGTTACTCTACAGTTGAGAGCGGGGAGCTGTTTTTT
>few|TRBV6-1|-|TRBJ1-2
CASSWDPLKGGYTF
TGTGCCAGCAGCTGGGACCCATTAAAGGGGGGCTACACCTTC
>-|TRBV7-3|-|TRBJ1-1
CASSPTRGGFTEAFF
TGTGCCAGCAGCCCAACGAGGGGAGGATTCACTGAAGCTTTCTTT
>few|TRBV20-1|TRBD1|TRBJ2-3
CSARRGQDLGTDTQYF
TGCAGTGCTAGGCGAGGACAGGACCTGGGCACAGATACGCAGTATTTT
>-|TRBV20-1|TRBD1|TRBJ1-4
CSATGGVTEKLFF
TGCAGTGCCACAGGGGGAGTTACTGAAAAACTGTTTTTT
>-|TRBV6-1|-|TRBJ2-1
CASSESVTGNEQFF
TGTGCCAGCAGTGAATCTGTGACTGGCAATGAGCAGTTCTTC
>-|TRBV2|-|TRBJ1-2
CASMGWSRDLWGYTF
TGTGCCAGCATGGGATGGAGTCGGGACCTTTGGGGCTACACCTTC
>few|TRBV20-1|-|TRBJ1-2
CSARTESYGYTF
TGCAGTGCGAGGACAGAAAGCTATGGCTACACCTTC
>few|TRBV28|TRBD2|TRBJ2-3
CASSSNTGTSPDTQYF
TGTGCCAGCAGTTCAAACACCGGGACTAGCCCAGATACGCAGTATTTT
>once|TRBV18|-|TRBJ2-2
CASSRQPPTNTGELFF
TGTGCCAGCTCACGCCAGCCGCCAACGAACACCGGGGAGCTGTTTTTT
>-|TRBV20-1|-|TRBJ1-5
CSATGNSNQPQHF
TGCAGTGCCACCGGGAATAGCAATCAGCCCCAGCATTTT
>-|TRBV5-1|-|TRBJ2-3
CASSLDRTDTQYF
TGCGCCAGCAGCCTAGACCGCACAGATACGCAGTATTTT
>few|TRBV20-1|TRBD2|TRBJ2-7
CSARTSGSYEQYF
TGCAGTGCTAGGACTAGCGGCTCCTACGAGCAGTACTTC
>few|TRBV10-3|-|TRBJ1-2
CAISETSTRGYGYTF
TGTGCCATCAGTGAAACGTCGACCAGGGGCTATGGCTACACCTTC
>once|TRBV5-1|TRBD1|TRBJ2-7
CASRPETGQTYEQYF
TGCGCCAGCAGACCCGAGACAGGGCAAACCTACGAGCAGTACTTC
>-|TRBV12-5|-|TRBJ2-3
CASVPGGGPSTDTQYF
TGTGCTAGTGTTCCCGGTGGGGGACCCTCCACAGATACGCAGTATTTT